The entry below gives a single T cell receptor beta chain sequence along with its context. Its antigen is unknown. No qualities accompany the bases; no much larger clone lies one base away. TCR CDR3 regions were amplified from genomic DNA by multiplex PCR using the deep immunoSEQ assay. Genomic DNA extracted from each cell subset was distributed evenly over all wells of several immunoSEQ 96-well plates, and each plate served as one replicate. For sorted subsets, each replicate PCR was loaded with 200 ng genomic DNA, equivalent to 32,000 or so T cell genomes. The purified libraries were quantified using a Qubit 3.0 fluorometer, sized with a Bioanalyzer 2100, and then quantified again using the KAPA Library Quantification kit. A separate single-read 150-cycle Illumina NextSeq 550 flow cell was used to sequence each immunoSEQ 96-well plate. The paper's data handling went like this. Because the immunoSEQ output held only junctional sequences and lacked quality scores, the filtering could not match the filtering applied to full-length reads. Sequences were annotated with PyIR, a Python wrapper for IgBLAST v1.9, using IMGT germline references to assign V/J genes and CDR3. Reads were removed for weak V/J assignments (E-value above 1e-6), missing CDR3, stop codons, out-of-frame junctions, or ambiguous translated residues. V3J clonotypes were defined by identical inferred V gene, J gene, and CDR3 amino acid sequence. To compute the percentage overlap between repertoires, the number of shared unique clonotypes was divided by the size of the smaller repertoire. RTK rarefaction, the Chao1 estimator, and Recon v2.1 estimates of unobserved clonotypes were used to assess repertoire richness. Generation probabilities for all TCRbeta clonotypes obtained by the gDNA method from a handful of donors were computed using OLGA. In TCRdb, the immuneACCESS table is reduced to in-frame sequences with V and J assigned. These tables do not hold every clone; where another copy was compared, an unresolved V gene accounts for under half, and the others remain unexplained. For V, J and clone size, that table is used; D and trimming come from the DNA. Recorded for this sample are 550,000 to 700,000 clones; around 78% of them occurred a single time. The leading ten clones occupy 1.5% to 2% of the sample.

From the cysteine up to the phenylalanine, the CDR3 has a length of 16 residues. Only the CDR3 part of the read is kept: 48 bases, read in frame from the first base. V gives up 3 bases and J gives up 2 bases, and the segment between their germline ends measures 16 bases. CDR1 and CDR2 (SGHRS, YFSETQ) derive from the germline V gene. This specimen comes from a study of shared clonotypes between healthy human individuals (dated by TCRdb to about 2020). About the study as a whole: A couple of women and three men aged 18 to 49 years were included in the cohort. Between about 0.85 and 9.5 billion PBMCs per donor were obtained by leukapheresis. To estimate repertoire size and how much clonotypes are shared between individuals, the study performed deep sequencing of blood TCR repertoires from five healthy adults. To increase sequencing depth and limit assay-specific biases, different laboratories used diverse techniques to prepare libraries and sequence TCR repertoires. For each donor, CD4 naive and CD4 memory were each given three plates, CD8 naive was given two plates, and CD8 memory was given one plate.

What the research found in general, with its limitations: Pairwise subsampling led to the expectation that sequencing depth would affect the degree of clonotype sharing among donors. Sampling was restricted to blood, and TCR repertoires in tissues likely differ from the TCR repertoires found in blood. Clonotypes shared by all four sorted-subset donors showed higher generation probabilities than non-shared clonotypes. Incomplete sequencing was indicated by rarefaction of sorted-subset datasets, despite the large sequencing depth. Roughly 5% of naive CD4, around 3.6% of naive CD8, about 2.4% of memory CD4, and 0.4% of memory CD8 clonotypes were shared across a few donors. Naive subsets generally had larger estimated clonotype richness than memory subsets did. Because the study included a small number of donors, the genetic and exposure-history diversity represented was limited.

Healthy HIV-negative adults with no recently reported acute infections or vaccinations were included as donors. All donors were Caucasian adults living in Nashville, Tennessee, USA. CD4+ T cells were enriched through magnetic negative selection, after which naive cells were positively selected on CD45RA and the remaining negative fraction served as the memory subset. Blood was obtained by leukapheresis, after which PBMCs were separated by Ficoll-Histopaque density gradient centrifugation and cryopreserved in liquid nitrogen vapor phase. Analytical flow cytometry was used to check the purity and quantity of every magnetically sorted T cell population. Genomic DNA was isolated from each sorted fraction and quantified by UV absorbance on a Nanodrop 2000c.

The receptor was derived from a young woman in good health. Sequenced sample: memory CD4+ T cells sorted from blood. The cell subset or site label, as the study defines it: CD45RA-negative fraction. Here the chain combines TRBV5-1 and TRBJ2-3, with the D call tentatively TRBD1 or TRBD2, each fitting 5 bases. The CDR3 reads CASSSGTDYFTDTQYF. The DNA reads as follows: TGCGCCAGCAGCTCGGGGACGGATTACTTCACAGATACGCAGTATTTT.